These T cell receptor beta chains were read from a single sample in a study of CD8 T cells in Susac syndrome. TCRdb re-called the immunoSEQ multiplex PCR reads with MiXCR, one entry per CDR3 protein. The sample lists some 140,000 distinct CDR3 sequences, roughly 80% seen once, with 0.45% to 0.6% in the top ten. Sequenced input: CD8+ T cells from PBMCs. The receptors derive from a human donor with multiple sclerosis. Each CDR3 is given with its conserved first and last residue. Fields, in order: V gene, clone size, CDR3 protein. Part of the rows lack a size; the others show once, few, many or a class for expanded clones.

>TRBV30|NA
CAWSGGYGTNEQFF
>TRBV5-5|few
CASSSDFRTLNEQFF
>TRBV19|NA
CASSLIREINQPQHF
>TRBV18|NA
CASSPNAVEAFF
>TRBV4-3|NA
CASSQVPDRNYEQYF
>TRBV6-4|NA
CASRRLAGDRATQYF
>TRBV2|NA
CASKDRVHGYTF
>TRBV28|NA
CASSSSFSDRVVNHYGYTF
>TRBV6-5|few
CASSRDNEQFF
>TRBV2|once
CASSEVLGLNTGELFF
>TRBV7-2|NA
CASSLALSSPYGYTF
>TRBV27|NA
CASSPVGSRNSPLHF
>TRBV4-1|NA
CASSQDHPGYEQYF
>TRBV11-2|NA
CASSLDPGVGEKLFF
>TRBV20-1|NA
CSARDRETYEQYF
>TRBV11-2|few
CASTLTGELFF
>TRBV30|NA
CAWTRGMNTEAFF
>TRBV27|NA
CASSPEGGGRQFF
>TRBV7-6|once
CASSLLSTGELFF
>TRBV7-2|NA
CASSLWTGETQYF
>TRBV18|NA
CASSPKGGGSNNEQFF
>TRBV13|NA
CASSLSPRGPTEQYF
>TRBV19|NA
CASSIGSGGNTEAFF
>TRBV2|NA
CASKNGANNEQFF
>TRBV27|NA
CASSPGASGGAETQYF
>TRBV20-1|NA
CSAPYWEGGSHNEQFF
>TRBV4-1|NA
CASSQVQGPSTDTQYF
>TRBV9|NA
CASSNGNVVFGETQYF
>TRBV19|NA
CASSPRTGLGPQHF
>TRBV6-5|few
CASTLIPGAEAFF
>TRBV4-1|NA
CASSQDRAGNNEQFF
>TRBV27|NA
CASSYSLADWADTQYF
>TRBV5-1|NA
CASSGRRGELYEQYF
>TRBV5-1|NA
CASSLARGAYEQYF
>TRBV7-2|few
CASNGVGPLHF
>TRBV13|NA
CASSLRVGTGGYGYTF